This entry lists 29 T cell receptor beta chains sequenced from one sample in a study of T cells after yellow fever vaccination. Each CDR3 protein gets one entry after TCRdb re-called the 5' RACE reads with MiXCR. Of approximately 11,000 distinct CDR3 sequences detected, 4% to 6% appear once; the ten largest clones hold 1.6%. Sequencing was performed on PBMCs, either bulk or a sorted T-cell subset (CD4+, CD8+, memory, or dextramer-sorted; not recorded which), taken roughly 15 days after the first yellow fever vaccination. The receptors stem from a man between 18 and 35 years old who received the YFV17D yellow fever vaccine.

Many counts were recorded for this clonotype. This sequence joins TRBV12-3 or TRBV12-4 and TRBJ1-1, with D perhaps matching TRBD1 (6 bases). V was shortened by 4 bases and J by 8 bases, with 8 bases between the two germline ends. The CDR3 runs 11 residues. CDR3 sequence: CASSYREEAFF. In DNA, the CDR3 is TGTGCCAGCAGTTACAGGGAGGAAGCTTTCTTT.

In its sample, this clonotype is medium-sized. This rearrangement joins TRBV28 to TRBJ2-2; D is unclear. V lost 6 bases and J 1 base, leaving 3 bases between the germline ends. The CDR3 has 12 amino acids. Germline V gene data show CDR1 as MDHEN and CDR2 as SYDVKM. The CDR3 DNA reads TGTGCCAGCAGAGGGAACACCGGGGAGCTGTTTTTT. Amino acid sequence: CASRGNTGELFF.

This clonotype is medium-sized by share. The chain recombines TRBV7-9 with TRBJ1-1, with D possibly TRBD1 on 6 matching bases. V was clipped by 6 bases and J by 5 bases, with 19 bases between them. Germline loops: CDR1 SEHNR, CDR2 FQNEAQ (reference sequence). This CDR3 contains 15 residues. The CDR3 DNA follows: TGTGCCAGCAGGCCTAAGGACAGACTTGGGACTGAAGCTTTCTTT. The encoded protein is CASRPKDRLGTEAFF.

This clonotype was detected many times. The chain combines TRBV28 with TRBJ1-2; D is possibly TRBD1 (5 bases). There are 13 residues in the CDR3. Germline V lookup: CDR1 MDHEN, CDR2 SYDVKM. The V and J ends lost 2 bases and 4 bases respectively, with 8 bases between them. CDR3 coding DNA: TGTGCCAGCAGTTTAGGGAGGGGCTATGGCTACACCTTC. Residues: CASSLGRGYGYTF.

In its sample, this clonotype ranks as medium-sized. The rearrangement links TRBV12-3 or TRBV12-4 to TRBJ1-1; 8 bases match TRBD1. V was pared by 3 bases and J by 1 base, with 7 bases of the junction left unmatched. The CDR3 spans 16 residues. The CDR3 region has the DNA TGTGCCAGCAGTTTCAGGGCAGGGGGCGGGAACACTGAAGCTTTCTTT. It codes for CASSFRAGGGNTEAFF.

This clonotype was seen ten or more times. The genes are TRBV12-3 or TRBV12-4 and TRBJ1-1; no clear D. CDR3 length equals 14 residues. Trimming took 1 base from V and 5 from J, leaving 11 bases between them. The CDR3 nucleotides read TGTGCCAGCAGTTTAGAGGGCCTAGGGACTGAAGCTTTCTTT. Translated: CASSLEGLGTEAFF.

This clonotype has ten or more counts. The CDR3 loop is CAPKKGKLRQPQHF. In nucleotides, the CDR3 is TGTGCCCCAAAAAAGGGGAAACTGAGACAGCCCCAGCATTTT. The chain recombines TRBV6-6 with TRBJ1-5; D is perhaps TRBD1 (5 bases). CDR3 length equals 14 residues. Deletions cut 11 bases from V and 7 bases from J, with 21 bases between. CDR1 MNHNY and CDR2 SVGAGI come from the germline V gene (reference sequence).

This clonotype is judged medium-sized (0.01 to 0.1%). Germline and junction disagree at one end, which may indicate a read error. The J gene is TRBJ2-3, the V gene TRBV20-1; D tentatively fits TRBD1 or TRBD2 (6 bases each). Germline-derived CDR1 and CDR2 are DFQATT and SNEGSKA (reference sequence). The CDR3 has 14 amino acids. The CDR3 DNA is TGCAGTGCAATCTGGGACGGGGGCACGGATACGCAGTATTTT. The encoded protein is CSAIWDGGTDTQYF.

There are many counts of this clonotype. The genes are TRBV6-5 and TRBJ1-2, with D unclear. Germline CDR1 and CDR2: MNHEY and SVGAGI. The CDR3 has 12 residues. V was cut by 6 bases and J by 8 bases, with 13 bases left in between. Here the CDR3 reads CASSRVGSGYTF. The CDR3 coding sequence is TGTGCCAGCAGCCGGGTAGGGTCAGGCTACACCTTC.

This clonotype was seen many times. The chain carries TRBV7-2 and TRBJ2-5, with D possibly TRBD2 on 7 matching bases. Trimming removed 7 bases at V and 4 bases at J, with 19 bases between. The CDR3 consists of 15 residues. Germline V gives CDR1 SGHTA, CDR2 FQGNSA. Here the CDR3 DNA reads TGTGCCAGCAATTCCGTGGGGGGGCCGGGAGAGACCCAGTACTTC. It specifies CASNSVGGPGETQYF. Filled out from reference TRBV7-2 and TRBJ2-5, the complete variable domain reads GAGVSQSPSNKVTEKGKDVELRCDPISGHTALYWYRQSLGQGLEFLIYFQGNSAPDKSGLPSDRFSAERTGGSVSTLTIQRTQQEDSAVYLCASNSVGGPGETQYFGPGTRLLVL.

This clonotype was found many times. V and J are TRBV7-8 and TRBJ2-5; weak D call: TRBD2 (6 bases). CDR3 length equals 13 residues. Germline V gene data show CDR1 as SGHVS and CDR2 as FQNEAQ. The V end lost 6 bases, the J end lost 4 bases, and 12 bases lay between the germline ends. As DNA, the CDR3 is TGTGCCAGCAGGCAATGGCGGGGAGAGACCCAGTACTTC. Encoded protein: CASRQWRGETQYF.

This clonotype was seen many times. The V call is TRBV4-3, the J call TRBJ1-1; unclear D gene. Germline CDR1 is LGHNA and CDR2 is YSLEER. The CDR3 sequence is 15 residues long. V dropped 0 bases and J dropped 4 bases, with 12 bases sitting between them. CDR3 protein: CASSQDVTLATEAFF. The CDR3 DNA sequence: TGCGCCAGCAGCCAAGATGTCACGCTAGCCACTGAAGCTTTCTTT.

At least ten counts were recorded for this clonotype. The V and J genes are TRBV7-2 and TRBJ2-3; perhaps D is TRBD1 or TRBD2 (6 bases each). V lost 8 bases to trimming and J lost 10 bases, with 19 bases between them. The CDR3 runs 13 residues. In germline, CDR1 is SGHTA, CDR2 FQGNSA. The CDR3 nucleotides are TGTGCCAGCTCACAGGGCGGGAATCGTGCGCAGTATTTT. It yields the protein CASSQGGNRAQYF.

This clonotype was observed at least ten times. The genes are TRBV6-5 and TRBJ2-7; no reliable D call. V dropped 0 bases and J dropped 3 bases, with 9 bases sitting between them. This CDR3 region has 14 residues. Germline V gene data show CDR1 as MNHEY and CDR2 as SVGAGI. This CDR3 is CASSYSAKYYEQYF. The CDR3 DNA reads TGTGCCAGCAGTTACTCCGCTAAATACTACGAGCAGTACTTC.

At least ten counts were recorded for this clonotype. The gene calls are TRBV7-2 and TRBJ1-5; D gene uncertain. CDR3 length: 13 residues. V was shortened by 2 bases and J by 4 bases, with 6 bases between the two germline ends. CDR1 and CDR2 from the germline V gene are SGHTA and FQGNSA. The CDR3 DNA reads TGTGCCAGCAGCTTACACCAGAATCAGCCCCAGCATTTT. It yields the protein CASSLHQNQPQHF.

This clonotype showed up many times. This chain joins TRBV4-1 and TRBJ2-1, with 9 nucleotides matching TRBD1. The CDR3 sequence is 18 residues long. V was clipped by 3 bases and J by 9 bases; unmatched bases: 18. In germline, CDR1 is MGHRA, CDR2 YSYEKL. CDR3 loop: CASSQQPGRQGVLSEQFF. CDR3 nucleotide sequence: TGCGCCAGCAGCCAGCAACCTGGGAGACAGGGGGTTCTGAGTGAGCAGTTCTTC.

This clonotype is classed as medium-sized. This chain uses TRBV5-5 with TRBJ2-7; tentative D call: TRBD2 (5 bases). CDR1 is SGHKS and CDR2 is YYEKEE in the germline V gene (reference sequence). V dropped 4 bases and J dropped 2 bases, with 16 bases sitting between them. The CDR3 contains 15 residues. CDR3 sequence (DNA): TGTGCCAGCAGCATGATTACGTCCGGGACCTACGAGCAGTACTTC. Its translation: CASSMITSGTYEQYF.

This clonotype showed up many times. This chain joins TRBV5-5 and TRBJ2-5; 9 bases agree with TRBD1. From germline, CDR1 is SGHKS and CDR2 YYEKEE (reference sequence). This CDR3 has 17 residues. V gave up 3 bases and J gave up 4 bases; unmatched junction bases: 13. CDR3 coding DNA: TGTGCCAGCAGCTCGCAACCGGGACAGGGAATTGGAGAGACCCAGTACTTC. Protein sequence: CASSSQPGQGIGETQYF.

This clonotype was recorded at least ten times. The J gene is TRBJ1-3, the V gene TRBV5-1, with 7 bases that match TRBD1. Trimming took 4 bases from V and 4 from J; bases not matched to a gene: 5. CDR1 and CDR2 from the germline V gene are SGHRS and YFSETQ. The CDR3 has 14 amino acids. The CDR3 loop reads CASSQRDSGNTIYF. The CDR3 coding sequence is TGCGCCAGCAGCCAAAGGGACAGCGGAAACACCATATATTTT.

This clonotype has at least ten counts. CDR3 bases: TGTGCCAGCAGCGCTGGAAACACCATATATTTT. Residues: CASSAGNTIYF. The chain is built from TRBV12-3 or TRBV12-4 and TRBJ1-3; D unclear. The CDR3 totals 11 residues. V was pared by 6 bases and J by 2 bases, with 2 bases between.

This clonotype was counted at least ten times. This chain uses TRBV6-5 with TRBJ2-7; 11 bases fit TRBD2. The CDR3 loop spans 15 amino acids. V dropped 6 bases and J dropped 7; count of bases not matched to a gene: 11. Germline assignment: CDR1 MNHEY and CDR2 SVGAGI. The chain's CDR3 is CASRPQLAGEKEQYF. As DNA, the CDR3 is TGTGCCAGCAGACCACAACTAGCGGGGGAGAAAGAGCAGTACTTC.

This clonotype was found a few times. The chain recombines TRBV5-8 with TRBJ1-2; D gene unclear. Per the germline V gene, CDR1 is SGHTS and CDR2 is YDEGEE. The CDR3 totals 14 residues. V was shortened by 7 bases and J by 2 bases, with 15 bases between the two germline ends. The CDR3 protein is CASEPRPANYGYTF. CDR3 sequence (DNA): TGTGCCAGCGAACCCAGGCCCGCCAACTATGGCTACACCTTC.

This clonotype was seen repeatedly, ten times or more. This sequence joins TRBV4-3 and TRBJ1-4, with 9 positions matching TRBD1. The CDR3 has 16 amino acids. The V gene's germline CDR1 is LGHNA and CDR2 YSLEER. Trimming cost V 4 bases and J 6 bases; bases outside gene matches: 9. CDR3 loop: CASSRLTGGMDEKLFF. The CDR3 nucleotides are TGCGCCAGCAGCCGCCTCACAGGGGGCATGGATGAAAAACTGTTTTTT.

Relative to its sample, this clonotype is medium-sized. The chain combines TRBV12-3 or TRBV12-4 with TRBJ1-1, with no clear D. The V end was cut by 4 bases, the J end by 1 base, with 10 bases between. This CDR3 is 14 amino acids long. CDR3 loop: CASSSWDGNTEAFF. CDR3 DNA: TGTGCCAGCAGTTCGTGGGATGGGAACACTGAAGCTTTCTTT.

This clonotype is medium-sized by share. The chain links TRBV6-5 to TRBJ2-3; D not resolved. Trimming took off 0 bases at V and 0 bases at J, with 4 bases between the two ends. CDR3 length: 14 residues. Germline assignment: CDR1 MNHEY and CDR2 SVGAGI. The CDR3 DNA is TGTGCCAGCAGTTACTCGGCTAGCACAGATACGCAGTATTTT. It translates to CASSYSASTDTQYF.

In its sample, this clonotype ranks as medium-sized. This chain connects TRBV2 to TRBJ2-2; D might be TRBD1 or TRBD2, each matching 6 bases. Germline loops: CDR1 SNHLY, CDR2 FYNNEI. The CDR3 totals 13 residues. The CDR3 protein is CASGATNTGELFF. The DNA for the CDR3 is TGTGCTTCGGGGGCCACGAACACCGGGGAGCTGTTTTTT.

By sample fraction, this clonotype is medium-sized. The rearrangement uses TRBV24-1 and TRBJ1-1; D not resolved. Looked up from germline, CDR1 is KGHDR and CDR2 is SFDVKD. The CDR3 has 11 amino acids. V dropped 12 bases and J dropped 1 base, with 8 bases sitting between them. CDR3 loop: CALPGNTEAFF. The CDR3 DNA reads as TGTGCCCTACCGGGGAACACTGAAGCTTTCTTT.

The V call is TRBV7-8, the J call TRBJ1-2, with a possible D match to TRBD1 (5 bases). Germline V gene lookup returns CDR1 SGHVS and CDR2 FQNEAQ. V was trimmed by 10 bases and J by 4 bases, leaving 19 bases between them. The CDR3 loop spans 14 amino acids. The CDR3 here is CAMSPGLSCYGYTF. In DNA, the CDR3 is TGTGCCATGAGCCCGGGGCTCAGCTGCTATGGCTACACCTTC.

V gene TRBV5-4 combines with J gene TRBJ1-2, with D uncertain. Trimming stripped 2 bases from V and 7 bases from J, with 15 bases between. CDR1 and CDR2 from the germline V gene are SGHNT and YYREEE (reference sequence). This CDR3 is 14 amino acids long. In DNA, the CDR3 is TGTGCCAGCAGCTTTTTCGGGGAATCTTCTGGCTACACCTTC. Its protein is CASSFFGESSGYTF. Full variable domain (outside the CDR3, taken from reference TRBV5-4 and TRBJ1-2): ETGVTQSPTHLIKTRGQQVTLRCSSQSGHNTVSWYQQALGQGPQFIFQYYREEENGRGNFPPRFSGLQFPNYSSELNVNALELDDSALYLCASSFFGESSGYTFGSGTRLTVV.